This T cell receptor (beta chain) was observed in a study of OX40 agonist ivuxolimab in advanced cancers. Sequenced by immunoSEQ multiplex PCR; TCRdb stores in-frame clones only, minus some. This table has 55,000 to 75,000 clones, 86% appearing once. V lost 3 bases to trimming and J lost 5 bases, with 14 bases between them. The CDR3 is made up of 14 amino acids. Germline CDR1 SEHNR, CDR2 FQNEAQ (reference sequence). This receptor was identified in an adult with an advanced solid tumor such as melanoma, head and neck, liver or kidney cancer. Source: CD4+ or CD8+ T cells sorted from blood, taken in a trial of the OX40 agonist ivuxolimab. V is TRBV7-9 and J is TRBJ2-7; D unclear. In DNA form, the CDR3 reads TGTGCCAGCAGCTTGGATTTACAGCACCACGAGCAGTACTTC. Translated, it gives CASSLDLQHHEQYF.